Presented here are 6 T cell receptor beta chains from one specimen sequenced in a study of blood T cells in healthy people across ages. Together with a sample-barcoded 5' primer, a J-beta primer mix was included in a second PCR lasting about 7 to 12 cycles. TCRdb passed the 5' RACE reads through MiXCR, listing each CDR3 protein once. Found here are hundreds of thousands of distinct CDR3 sequences, about 30% of them singletons; the top ten hold less than 20%. The sample taken for sequencing was blood. The receptors stem from a woman older than 75 in good health.

This clonotype was seen at least ten times. The V gene is TRBV5-1, the J gene TRBJ1-1; 7 nucleotides align to TRBD1. Germline V gene lookup returns CDR1 SGHRS and CDR2 YFSETQ. V lost 4 bases, J lost 3 bases, and 9 bases stayed unmatched. The CDR3 covers 15 residues. The CDR3 DNA is TGCGCCAGCAGCGCGCTGACAGGGAGCGACACTGAAGCTTTCTTT. Its protein is CASSALTGSDTEAFF.

This clonotype was seen many times. The chain joins TRBV2 to TRBJ2-7; D not resolved. The V end was cut by 4 bases, the J end by 2 bases, with 12 bases between. Germline CDR1 and CDR2: SNHLY and FYNNEI. The CDR3 spans 14 residues. DNA for the CDR3: TGTGCCAGCAGTGTTTACGGAGTTACCTACGAGCAGTACTTC. It is translated as CASSVYGVTYEQYF.

This clonotype appeared many times. This sequence joins TRBV10-3 and TRBJ1-4; D might be TRBD1 (5 bases). Germline-derived CDR1 and CDR2 are ENHRY and SYGVKD. With 6 bases removed from V and 8 bases from J, the gap between germline ends came to 10 bases. The CDR3 has 12 residues. CDR3 region: CAISPDREKLFF. Here the CDR3 DNA reads TGTGCCATCAGCCCCGACAGAGAAAAACTGTTTTTT.

In regard to this clonotype: A much larger clonotype is one base distant, so this may be a read error. The chain uses TRBV5-1 and TRBJ2-7; weak D call: TRBD2 (6 bases). Trimming removed 4 bases at V and 2 bases at J, with 22 bases between. There are 17 residues in the CDR3. CDR1 and CDR2 (germline): SGHRS, YFSETQ. Written as DNA, the CDR3 is TGCGCCAGCAGCATATCAACTAGCTTCTATTCCCCCTACGAGCAGTACTTC. It specifies CASSISTSFYSPYEQYF.

Comment on this clonotype: Given a much more abundant clone one base away, this may be a read error. The chain couples TRBV11-2 to TRBJ2-7; 9 bases align to TRBD2. The CDR3 runs to 15 residues. After removal of 5 bases from V and 7 bases from J, the junction contained 12 bases not matched to a gene. Germline V gives CDR1 SGHAT, CDR2 FQNNGV. CDR3 coding DNA: TGTGCCAGCAGCCTCACGGGACTAGCTACCGATGAGCAGTACTTC. Translating gives CASSLTGLATDEQYF.

This clonotype was seen many times. The chain is built from TRBV9 and TRBJ1-2, with 12 positions matching TRBD1. J lost 4 bases, V lost 0 bases, and 4 bases had no gene match. The germline V gene has CDR1 SGDLS and CDR2 YYNGEE. This CDR3 comprises 16 residues. CDR3 DNA sequence: TGTGCCAGCAGCGTAGGGGACAGGGGGCCTCCCTATGGCTACACCTTC. It is translated as CASSVGDRGPPYGYTF.